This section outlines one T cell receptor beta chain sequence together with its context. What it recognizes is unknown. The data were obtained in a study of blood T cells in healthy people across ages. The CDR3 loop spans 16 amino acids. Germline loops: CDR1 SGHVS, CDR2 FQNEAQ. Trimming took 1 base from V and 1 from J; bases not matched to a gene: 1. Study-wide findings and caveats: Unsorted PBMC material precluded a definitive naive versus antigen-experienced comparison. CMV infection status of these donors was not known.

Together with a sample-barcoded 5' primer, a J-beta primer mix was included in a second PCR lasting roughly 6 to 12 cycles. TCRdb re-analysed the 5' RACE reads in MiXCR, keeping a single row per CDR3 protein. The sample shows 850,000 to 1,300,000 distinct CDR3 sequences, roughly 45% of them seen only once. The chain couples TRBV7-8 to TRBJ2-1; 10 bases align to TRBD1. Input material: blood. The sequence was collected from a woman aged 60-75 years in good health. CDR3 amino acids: CASSLEDRGSYNEQFF. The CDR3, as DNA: TGTGCCAGCAGCTTAGAGGACAGGGGGTCCTACAATGAGCAGTTCTTC.